The 2 T cell receptor beta chains in this list originate from one sample, sequenced in a study of spatial heterogeneity in lung cancer. The study, taken as a whole, reports: Counts that tracked tumor mutation counts were those of expanded intratumoral alpha and beta TCRs.

Time point specified: sample taken at primary tumor resection. Their specific antigens are unknown. One entry per CDR3 protein, called by TCRdb with MiXCR from the 5' RACE reads. The sample lists about 24,000 distinct CDR3 sequences; approximately 8.8% were seen once. Source: lung tumor tissue, taken at surgery. The origin of the receptors is a male donor with early-stage non-small cell lung cancer.

V usage is TRBV18 and J usage is TRBJ1-3; maybe TRBD1 (5 bases). Per germline, CDR1 KGHSH and CDR2 LQKENI. V lost 5 bases to trimming and J lost 2 bases, with 13 bases between them. There are 15 residues in the CDR3. CDR3 sequence (DNA): TGTGCCAGCTCAGCCGGGACGCCAACTGGAAACACCATATATTTT. Translated, it gives CASSAGTPTGNTIYF.

This clonotype has a count of ten or more. The rearrangement joins TRBV7-2 to TRBJ1-4, with D possibly being TRBD1 (6 bases). This CDR3 has 15 amino acids. The V gene's germline CDR1 is SGHTA and CDR2 FQGNSA. The V gene lost 1 base and the J gene lost 4 bases, with 10 bases spanning the gap. The CDR3, as DNA: TGTGCCAGCAGCTTAGATGGGACAAGTAATGAAAAACTGTTTTTT. The encoded protein is CASSLDGTSNEKLFF.